These 25 T cell receptor beta chains were sequenced from one sample in a study of cytomegalovirus exposure and HLA in healthy donors. The PCR was carried out with 60 Vbeta primers and 13 Jbeta primers. Sequencing used immunoSEQ multiplex PCR; TCRdb keeps in-frame clones, though not all of them. The table has approximately 74,000 clones, about 79% seen once. The specimen was PBMCs. Every receptor here comes from a man aged 60-69 years in good health and CMV-seropositive.

The chain is built from TRBV6-1 and TRBJ1-2; 10 nucleotides agree with TRBD1. The V gene's germline CDR1 is MNHNS and CDR2 SASEGT. The V segment lost 7 bases and the J segment 4 bases; nucleotides outside the gene matches: 9. The CDR3 is made up of 15 amino acids. CDR3 sequence (DNA): TGTGCCAGCACCGAGGGGGGGACAGGGGCCTATGGCTACACCTTC. Its protein is CASTEGGTGAYGYTF.

The J gene is TRBJ1-3, the V gene TRBV11-3; the match to TRBD1 covers 7 bases. The CDR3 has 13 amino acids. CDR1 and CDR2 from the germline V gene are SGHNT and YENEEA. With 5 bases clipped from V and 5 bases from J, the junction kept 3 bases outside the gene matches. For the CDR3, the DNA is TGTGCCAGCAGCCCGGGACAGAGAAACACCATATATTTT. This sequence encodes CASSPGQRNTIYF. The full variable domain, completed using reference TRBV11-3 and TRBJ1-3, is EAGVVQSPRYKIIEKKQPVAFWCNPISGHNTLYWYLQNLGQGPELLIRYENEEAVDDSQLPKDRFSAERLKGVDSTLKIQPAELGDSAVYLCASSPGQRNTIYFGEGSWLTVV.

The rearrangement uses TRBV7-2 and TRBJ2-1; 10 bases agree with TRBD2. Germline V gene sequence: CDR1 SGHTA, CDR2 FQGNSA. This CDR3 is 16 amino acids long. Unmatched junction bases numbered 4, after V lost 5 bases and J lost 0 bases. The CDR3 reads CASSPSSGGSYNEQFF. DNA for the CDR3: TGTGCCAGCAGCCCCTCTAGCGGGGGCTCCTACAATGAGCAGTTCTTC. Drawing the rest from reference TRBV7-2 and TRBJ2-1, the complete variable domain is GAGVSQSPSNKVTEKGKDVELRCDPISGHTALYWYRQSLGQGLEFLIYFQGNSAPDKSGLPSDRFSAERTGGSVSTLTIQRTQQEDSAVYLCASSPSSGGSYNEQFFGPGTRLTVL.

The rearrangement uses TRBV10-1 and TRBJ2-3, with 7 bases lining up with TRBD2. The CDR3 length is 14 residues. Germline V gene lookup returns CDR1 WNHNN and CDR2 SYGVQD (reference sequence). Losses at the gene ends were 2 bases for V and 1 base for J; bases not matched to a gene: 0. CDR3 sequence reads: CASSELAGTDTQYF. The CDR3 region has the DNA TGCGCCAGCAGTGAGCTAGCGGGCACAGATACGCAGTATTTT.

The CDR3 nucleotides are TGTGCCAGCAGCCAGAACCTAGCGGGCACCGGGGAGCTGTTTTTT. Its translation: CASSQNLAGTGELFF. V and J are TRBV14 and TRBJ2-2; 8 nucleotides agree with TRBD2. Losses at the gene ends were 3 bases for V and 4 bases for J; bases not matched to a gene: 4. In germline, CDR1 is SGHDN, CDR2 FVKESK. The CDR3 sequence is 15 residues long.

This clone was detected a few times. The chain recombines TRBV6-7 with TRBJ2-1; 9 bases agree with TRBD2. TRBV6-7 is marked as an open reading frame, function uncertain. CDR3 length equals 15 residues. Trimming took 0 bases from V and 5 from J; bases not matched to a gene: 2. This CDR3 reads CASSYSASGNNEQFF. For the CDR3, the DNA is TGTGCCAGCAGTTACTCGGCTAGCGGGAACAATGAGCAGTTCTTC.

This clone turned up a few times. The rearrangement joins TRBV6-5 to TRBJ1-1; unclear D gene. The CDR3 runs to 15 residues. Between the trimmed V and J ends, which lost 0 bases and 3 bases, there was a span of 11 bases. The germline V gene encodes CDR1 MNHEY and CDR2 SVGAGI. Written as DNA, the CDR3 is TGTGCCAGCAGTTACTCGCGGCGGGGAGACACTGAAGCTTTCTTT. This codes for CASSYSRRGDTEAFF.

This clone showed up just a few times. This chain joins TRBV6-1 and TRBJ1-2; 7 bases map to TRBD1. The V gene's germline CDR1 is MNHNS and CDR2 SASEGT. The CDR3 consists of 15 residues. Unmatched junction bases numbered 9, after V lost 0 bases and J lost 8 bases. In DNA, the CDR3 is TGTGCCAGCAGTGAAGCCCCAGACTGGACAGGAGGCTACACCTTC. This encodes CASSEAPDWTGGYTF.

The chain is built from TRBV7-6 and TRBJ2-1, with D possibly TRBD2 on 6 matching bases. CDR3 length: 13 residues. The V gene lost 4 bases and the J gene lost 12 bases, with 16 bases spanning the gap. The V gene's germline CDR1 is SGHVS and CDR2 FNYEAQ. The DNA of the CDR3 is TGTGCCAGCAGCTCCATGGAGGGTAGGGGGCAGTTCTTC. This translates into CASSSMEGRGQFF.

The chain has TRBV6-1 and TRBJ1-1; TRBD1 is a possible D gene (5 bases). Trimming stripped 7 bases from V and 1 base from J, with 16 bases between. CDR1 is MNHNS and CDR2 is SASEGT in the germline V gene. The CDR3 loop spans 15 amino acids. As DNA, the CDR3 is TGTGCCAGCACCTTAAACAGGAACAGGAACACTGAAGCTTTCTTT. It yields the protein CASTLNRNRNTEAFF.

The chain combines TRBV6-6 with TRBJ2-2, with TRBD2 identical over 11 bases. With V trimmed by 6 bases and J by 5 bases, 2 bases remained unmatched. CDR3 length: 14 amino acids. Per germline, CDR1 MNHNY and CDR2 SVGAGI (reference sequence). Here the CDR3 reads CASRRLAGTGELFF. The CDR3 DNA reads TGTGCCAGCAGGCGACTAGCGGGGACCGGGGAGCTGTTTTTT.

This sequence joins TRBV4-1 and TRBJ1-1; D is ambiguous. V lost 0 bases, J lost 7 bases, and 18 bases lay in between. The CDR3 spans 16 residues. CDR1 and CDR2 (germline): MGHRA, YSYEKL. The DNA of the CDR3 is TGCGCCAGCAGCCAAGATTACCTCAGGAGGATGGGTGAAGCTTTCTTT. Its protein product is CASSQDYLRRMGEAFF.

This clone was seen a handful of times. The genes are TRBV6-4 and TRBJ2-1; perhaps TRBD1 as D (7 bases). The germline CDR1 and CDR2 sequences are MRHNA and SNTAGT. The CDR3 loop spans 14 amino acids. Trimming cost V 2 bases and J 9 bases, with 14 bases left between them. The CDR3 loop is CASSDQGGQSEQFF. As DNA, the CDR3 is TGTGCCAGCAGTGACCAGGGGGGCCAGAGTGAGCAGTTCTTC.

The chain joins TRBV9 to TRBJ1-4; D possibly corresponds to TRBD1 (6 bases). This CDR3 is 15 amino acids long. V lost 2 bases and J lost 7, with 15 bases in between. In germline, CDR1 is SGDLS, CDR2 YYNGEE. The CDR3 spells CASSVGLGAREKLFF. The CDR3 DNA follows: TGTGCCAGCAGCGTGGGTTTGGGGGCGCGTGAAAAACTGTTTTTT.

The chain joins TRBV11-3 to TRBJ2-1, with TRBD2 as a possible D gene (6 bases). This CDR3 has 13 residues. The V end lost 4 bases, the J end lost 6 bases, and 10 bases lay between the germline ends. Germline CDR1 is SGHNT and CDR2 is YENEEA. CDR3 sequence: CASSSGLLNEQFF. In DNA, the CDR3 is TGTGCCAGCAGCTCCGGACTACTCAATGAGCAGTTCTTC. Based on the CDR3 plus reference TRBV11-3 and TRBJ2-1, the full variable domain is EAGVVQSPRYKIIEKKQPVAFWCNPISGHNTLYWYLQNLGQGPELLIRYENEEAVDDSQLPKDRFSAERLKGVDSTLKIQPAELGDSAVYLCASSSGLLNEQFFGPGTRLTVL.

V and J are TRBV5-8 and TRBJ1-5; D call uncertain. Germline lookup yields CDR1 SGHTS and CDR2 YDEGEE. Trimming left V 5 bases short and J 0 bases short, with 27 bases between. The CDR3 has 20 residues. The CDR3 region has the DNA TGTGCCAGCAGTAAAGGAGGTAGTGGCCCCAGGCCTTATAGCAATCAGCCCCAGCATTTT. Translated: CASSKGGSGPRPYSNQPQHF. Full variable domain (missing parts from reference TRBV5-8 and TRBJ1-5): EAGVTQSPTHLIKTRGQQATLRCSPISGHTSVYWYQQALGLGLQFLLWYDEGEERNRGNFPPRFSGRQFPNYSSELNVNALELEDSALYLCASSKGGSGPRPYSNQPQHFGDGTRLSIL.

V gene TRBV5-1 combines with J gene TRBJ1-6; 9 nucleotides line up with TRBD1. This CDR3 region has 15 residues. The V and J ends lost 0 bases and 10 bases, in that order; junction bases with no gene match: 5. Per germline, CDR1 SGHRS and CDR2 YFSETQ. CDR3: CASSLDRGQGSPLHF. CDR3 coding DNA: TGCGCCAGCAGCTTGGACAGGGGGCAAGGGTCACCCCTCCACTTT.

V is TRBV11-2 and J is TRBJ1-2; 11 bases line up with TRBD1. V dropped 5 bases and J dropped 7; count of bases not matched to a gene: 9. From germline, CDR1 is SGHAT and CDR2 FQNNGV. The CDR3 contains 15 residues. CDR3: CASSPGLGTGGGYTF. The CDR3 nucleotides are TGTGCCAGCAGCCCAGGGTTAGGGACAGGGGGTGGCTACACCTTC.

The rearrangement uses TRBV6-4 and TRBJ2-3, with TRBD2 identical over 10 bases. V lost 2 bases and J lost 2; bases outside the gene matches: 4. Germline loops: CDR1 MRHNA, CDR2 SNTAGT. CDR3 length: 16 residues. The CDR3, as DNA: TGTGCCAGCAGTGACGGCCTAGCGGGAGACACAGATACGCAGTATTTT. Translation gives CASSDGLAGDTDTQYF.

The V and J genes are TRBV21-1 and TRBJ2-5; the D call of TRBD2 is as the table states it, not checked on the DNA. TRBV21-1 is flagged as a pseudogene. The CDR3 is made up of 16 amino acids. The CDR3 nucleotides read TGTGCCAGCAGCGTCGCTAGCGGGGGGCCTGGGGAGACCCAGTACTTC. It translates to CASSVASGGPGETQYF.

V usage is TRBV27 and J usage is TRBJ1-5; 8 positions match TRBD1. CDR1 is MNHEY and CDR2 is SMNVEV in the germline V gene (reference sequence). CDR3 length equals 15 residues. V was clipped by 6 bases and J by 0 bases; unmatched bases: 4. CDR3 coding DNA: TGTGCCAGCAGCGGGACAGGCAGTAGCAATCAGCCCCAGCATTTT. It translates to CASSGTGSSNQPQHF.

The CDR3 nucleotides read TGTGCCAGCAGCCCAGGCGGGGTTAACTATGGCTACACCTTC. Translated, it gives CASSPGGVNYGYTF. The rearrangement links TRBV9 to TRBJ1-2; the D is unclear. There are 14 residues in the CDR3. Trimming shortened V by 4 bases and J by 1 base, and 11 bases separated the two germline ends. The germline V gene has CDR1 SGDLS and CDR2 YYNGEE.

Concerning this clone: One end of the junction fails to match germline, which may point to a read error. The same CDR3 arises from other DNA sequences in this sample as well. This sequence joins TRBV5-1 and TRBJ2-5; D unclear. This CDR3 region has 15 residues. Germline assignment: CDR1 SGHRS and CDR2 YFSETQ. This CDR3 is CASSKQTNLQETQYF. The CDR3 DNA follows: TGCGCCAGCAGCAAACAGACAAACCTACAAGAAACCCAGTACTTC.

V usage is TRBV15 and J usage is TRBJ2-2, with TRBD2 identical over 7 bases. The trim removed 0 bases at V and 2 bases at J, leaving 3 bases unmatched. Germline V gives CDR1 LNHNV, CDR2 YYDKDF (reference sequence). The length of the CDR3 is 16 residues. The CDR3 sequence: CATSREGLSNTGELFF. The DNA for the CDR3 is TGTGCCACCAGCAGAGAGGGACTATCTAACACCGGGGAGCTGTTTTTT.

This clone was seen a handful of times. The CDR3 loop is CASSGTGWGEQYF. For the CDR3, the DNA is TGTGCCAGCAGCGGGACAGGGTGGGGCGAGCAGTACTTC. The chain uses TRBV7-2 and TRBJ2-7, with 9 bases fitting TRBD1. CDR1 is SGHTA, CDR2 FQGNSA, per germline. The J segment lost 6 bases and the V segment lost 5 bases, leaving 5 bases of the junction unmatched. The CDR3 has 13 residues.